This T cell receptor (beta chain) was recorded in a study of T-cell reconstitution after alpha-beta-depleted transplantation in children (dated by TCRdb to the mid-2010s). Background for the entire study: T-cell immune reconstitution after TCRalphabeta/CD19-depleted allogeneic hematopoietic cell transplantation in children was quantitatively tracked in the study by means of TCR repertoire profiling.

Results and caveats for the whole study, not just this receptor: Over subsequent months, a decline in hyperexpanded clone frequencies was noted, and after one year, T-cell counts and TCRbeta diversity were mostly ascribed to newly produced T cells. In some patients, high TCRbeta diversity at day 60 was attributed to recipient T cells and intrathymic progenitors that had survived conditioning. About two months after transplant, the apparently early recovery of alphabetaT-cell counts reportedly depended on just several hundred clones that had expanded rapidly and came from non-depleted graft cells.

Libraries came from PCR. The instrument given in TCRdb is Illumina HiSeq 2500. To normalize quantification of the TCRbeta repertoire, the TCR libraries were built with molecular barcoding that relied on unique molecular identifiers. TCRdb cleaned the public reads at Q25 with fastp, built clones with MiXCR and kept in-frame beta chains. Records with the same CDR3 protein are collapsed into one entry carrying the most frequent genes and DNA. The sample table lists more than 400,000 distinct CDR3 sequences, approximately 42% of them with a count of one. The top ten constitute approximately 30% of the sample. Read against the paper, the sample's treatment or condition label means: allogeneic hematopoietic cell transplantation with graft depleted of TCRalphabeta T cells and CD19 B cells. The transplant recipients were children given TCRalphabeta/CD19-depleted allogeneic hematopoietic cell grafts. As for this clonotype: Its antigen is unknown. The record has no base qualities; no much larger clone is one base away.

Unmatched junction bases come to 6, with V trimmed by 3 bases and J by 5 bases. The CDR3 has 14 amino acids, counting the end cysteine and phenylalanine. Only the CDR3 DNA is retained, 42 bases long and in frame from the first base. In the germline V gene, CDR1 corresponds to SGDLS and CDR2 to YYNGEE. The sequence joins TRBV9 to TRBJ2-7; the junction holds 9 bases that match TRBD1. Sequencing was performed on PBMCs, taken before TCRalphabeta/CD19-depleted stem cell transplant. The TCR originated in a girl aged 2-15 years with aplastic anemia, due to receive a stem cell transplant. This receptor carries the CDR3 CASSAGDRENEQYF. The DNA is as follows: TGTGCCAGCAGCGCTGGGGACAGGGAGAACGAGCAGTACTTC.